Each of the 11 T cell receptor beta chains below was sequenced from the same sample in a study of cytomegalovirus exposure and HLA in healthy donors. Profiling relied on immunoSEQ multiplex PCR, and the TCRdb table lists in-frame clones only, not all of them. The sample lists about 260,000 clones, 80% to 95% seen once, with just over 3% in the top ten. Input material: PBMCs. These receptors all stem from a woman in her 30s in good health and CMV-seronegative.

With respect to this clone: The junction departs from the called germline gene at one end, perhaps through a read error. The CDR3 reads CASSMSPAPPNF. CDR3 sequence (DNA): TGTGCCAGCAGCATGTCCCCTGCCCCCCCTAACTTC. The chain has TRBV7-2 and TRBJ2-5, with D uncertain. CDR1 is SGHTA, CDR2 FQGNSA, per germline. The CDR3 extends over 12 amino acids.

CDR3 amino acids: CASSVAGQTYEQYF. In nucleotides, the CDR3 is TGTGCCAGCAGCGTAGCGGGACAGACCTACGAGCAGTACTTC. The chain couples TRBV9 to TRBJ2-7, with TRBD1 matching over 7 bases. CDR3 length equals 14 residues. Germline CDR1 reads SGDLS; CDR2 reads YYNGEE. After removal of 0 bases from V and 2 bases from J, the junction contained 2 bases not matched to a gene.

The V gene is TRBV5-6, the J gene TRBJ1-4, with D maybe TRBD1 (6 bases). Trimming left V 3 bases short and J 8 bases short, with 14 bases between. This CDR3 is built from 14 residues. Germline V gives CDR1 SGHDT, CDR2 YYEEEE. The CDR3 is CASSSGHLREKLFF. In DNA form, the CDR3 reads TGTGCCAGCAGCTCGGGACACCTTCGAGAAAAACTGTTTTTT.

This clone was seen a single time. V gene TRBV27 combines with J gene TRBJ2-7; D may match TRBD1 or TRBD2 (7 bases each). Germline V lookup: CDR1 MNHEY, CDR2 SMNVEV (reference sequence). The CDR3 length is 15 residues. V gave up 2 bases and J gave up 2 bases, with 13 bases separating them. In nucleotides, the CDR3 is TGTGCCAGCAGTTTAAGGGCAGGGGGGGCCTACGAGCAGTACTTC. It encodes CASSLRAGGAYEQYF.

V and J are TRBV5-6 and TRBJ1-4; perhaps TRBD1 as D (6 bases). Trimming pared 4 bases from V and 7 bases from J, leaving 20 bases between. From germline, CDR1 is SGHDT and CDR2 YYEEEE. The CDR3 is 16 residues long. The CDR3 nucleotides are TGTGCCAGCAGCCCGGACAGAGGTGGGTTGGGTGAAAAACTGTTTTTT. Its protein is CASSPDRGGLGEKLFF.

V is TRBV9 and J is TRBJ2-2; D might be TRBD1 or TRBD2, each matching 5 bases. The CDR3 extends over 15 amino acids. V shed 5 bases and J shed 7 bases, with 18 bases lying between them. The germline V gene has CDR1 SGDLS and CDR2 YYNGEE. CDR3: CASRLTLQGDGELFF. The CDR3 bases are TGTGCCAGCAGGCTTACGTTGCAGGGAGACGGGGAGCTGTTTTTT.

The chain couples TRBV27 to TRBJ1-1; D not resolved. The CDR3 has 18 amino acids. Germline-derived CDR1 and CDR2 are MNHEY and SMNVEV (reference sequence). V lost 5 bases and J lost 4, with 26 bases in between. The CDR3 DNA reads TGTGCCAGCAGTCGCCGATTCCCCTCTGCGGGTTGGACCACTGAAGCTTTCTTT. It specifies CASSRRFPSAGWTTEAFF.

The chain has TRBV6-5 and TRBJ2-3; perhaps TRBD2 as D (6 bases). The germline V gene encodes CDR1 MNHEY and CDR2 SVGAGI. This CDR3 is 16 amino acids long. V lost 2 bases and J 4 bases, leaving 16 bases between the germline ends. CDR3 residues: CASSYTGSWGADTQYF. CDR3 nucleotides: TGTGCCAGCAGTTACACCGGCAGCTGGGGGGCAGATACGCAGTATTTT.

The chain couples TRBV5-1 to TRBJ2-7; D is unresolved. V was trimmed by 0 bases and J by 2 bases, leaving 9 bases between them. The CDR3 has 14 amino acids. Germline lookup yields CDR1 SGHRS and CDR2 YFSETQ. The DNA of the CDR3 is TGCGCCAGCAGCTTGGTTGTCGGCACCTACGAGCAGTACTTC. The encoded protein is CASSLVVGTYEQYF.

This clone has just one count. The J gene is TRBJ2-3, the V gene TRBV28; D may be TRBD2 (6 bases). V lost 2 bases to trimming and J lost 2 bases, with 14 bases between them. The CDR3 length is 16 residues. Germline V lookup: CDR1 MDHEN, CDR2 SYDVKM. CDR3 in amino acids: CASSLNEDYHTDTQYF. The DNA for the CDR3 is TGTGCCAGCAGTTTAAACGAGGACTATCACACAGATACGCAGTATTTT.

This chain joins TRBV19 and TRBJ2-1; D gene uncertain. Trimming cost V 3 bases and J 0 bases, with 12 bases left between them. Germline assignment: CDR1 LNHDA and CDR2 SQIVND (reference sequence). This CDR3 spans 16 amino acids. CDR3 nucleotide sequence: TGTGCCAGTAGTATCGATGATCTTTACTCCTACAATGAGCAGTTCTTC. Its translation: CASSIDDLYSYNEQFF.